A selection of T cell receptor beta chains follows, all from one sample in a study of T cells in Graves' hyperthyroidism and ophthalmopathy. TCRdb reprocessed the multiplex PCR reads via MiXCR and lists one record per CDR3 protein. The top ten hold 15% to 20% of the sample, which has 450,000 to 700,000 distinct CDR3 sequences, about 45% seen once. Input material: peripheral blood or thyroid tissue (not recorded which). Every receptor here comes from an adult woman with Graves' disease, either hyperthyroidism or ophthalmopathy (not recorded which). CDR3s include the opening cysteine and the closing phenylalanine or tryptophan.

V	J	length	CDR3
TRBV29-1	TRBJ1-1	13	CSVVWQGNTEAFF
TRBV7-2	TRBJ1-4	14	CASSQQAGNEKLFF
TRBV7-9	TRBJ2-1	14	CASSPQGSRNEQFF
TRBV30	TRBJ2-7	15	CAWSVVAGGPDEQYF
TRBV10-3	TRBJ2-5	15	CAIRERLAGEETQYF
TRBV2	TRBJ2-2	15	CASSTGAGYTGELFF
TRBV20-1	TRBJ1-1	12	CSASPRRTEAFF
TRBV10-3	TRBJ2-6	13	CAIMGAGTNVLTF
TRBV20-1	TRBJ2-5	16	CSARDLGLAAQETQYF
TRBV7-8	TRBJ2-7	13	CASSLGTAYEQYF
TRBV5-4	TRBJ2-2	15	CASSLRQGVTGELFF
TRBV9	TRBJ2-7	14	CASSAASTGSEQYF
TRBV10-1	TRBJ1-6	14	CASSETEYNSPLHF
TRBV9	TRBJ2-5	18	CASSVSLAGGGPQETQYF
TRBV9	TRBJ2-6	15	CASSPQRNGANVLTF
TRBV7-9	TRBJ1-5	15	CASSISGPINQPQHF
TRBV7-6	TRBJ1-3	15	CASSSPVDSGNTIYF
TRBV2	TRBJ1-6	15	CASNYRDRINSPLHF